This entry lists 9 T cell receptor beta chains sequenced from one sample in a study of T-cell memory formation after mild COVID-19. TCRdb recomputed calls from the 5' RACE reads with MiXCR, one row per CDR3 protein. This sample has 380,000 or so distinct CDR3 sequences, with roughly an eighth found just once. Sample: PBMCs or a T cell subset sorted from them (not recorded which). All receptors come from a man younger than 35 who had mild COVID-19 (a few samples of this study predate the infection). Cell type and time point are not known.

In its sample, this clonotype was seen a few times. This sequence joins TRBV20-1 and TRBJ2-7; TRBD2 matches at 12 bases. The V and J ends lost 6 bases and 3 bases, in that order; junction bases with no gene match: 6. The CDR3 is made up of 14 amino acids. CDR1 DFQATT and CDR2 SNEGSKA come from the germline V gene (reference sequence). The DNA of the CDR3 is TGCAGTGCCGGGAGGACTAGCGGGATCTACGAGCAGTACTTC. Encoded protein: CSAGRTSGIYEQYF.

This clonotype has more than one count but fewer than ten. In DNA form, the CDR3 reads TGTGCCAGCAGCCAAGACATACAGAGGACTGAAGCTTTCTTT. It specifies CASSQDIQRTEAFF. The gene calls are TRBV3-1 and TRBJ1-1; D uncertain. The CDR3 consists of 14 residues. CDR1 and CDR2 (germline): LGHDT, YNNKEL (reference sequence). With 0 bases removed from V and 5 bases from J, the gap between germline ends came to 10 bases.

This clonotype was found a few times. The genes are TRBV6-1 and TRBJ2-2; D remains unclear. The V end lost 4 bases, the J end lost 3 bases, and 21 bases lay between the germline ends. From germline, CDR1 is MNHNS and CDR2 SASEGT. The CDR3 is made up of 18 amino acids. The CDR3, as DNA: TGTGCCAGCAGTGTGCTGGCCGGTCATGGGCTGGACACCGGGGAGCTGTTTTTT. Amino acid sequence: CASSVLAGHGLDTGELFF.

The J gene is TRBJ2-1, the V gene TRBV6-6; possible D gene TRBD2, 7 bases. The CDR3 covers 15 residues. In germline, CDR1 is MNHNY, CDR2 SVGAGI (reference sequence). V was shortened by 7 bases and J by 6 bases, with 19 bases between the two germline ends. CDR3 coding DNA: TGTGCCAGCACCCCTTGGGGGGGGCTAAGCAATGAGCAGTTCTTC. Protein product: CASTPWGGLSNEQFF.

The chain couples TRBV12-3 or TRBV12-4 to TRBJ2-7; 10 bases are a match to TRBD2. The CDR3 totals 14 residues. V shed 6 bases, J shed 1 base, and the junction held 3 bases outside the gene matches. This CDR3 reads CASRPAGGSYEQYF. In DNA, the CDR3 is TGTGCCAGCAGACCAGCGGGGGGGTCCTACGAGCAGTACTTC.

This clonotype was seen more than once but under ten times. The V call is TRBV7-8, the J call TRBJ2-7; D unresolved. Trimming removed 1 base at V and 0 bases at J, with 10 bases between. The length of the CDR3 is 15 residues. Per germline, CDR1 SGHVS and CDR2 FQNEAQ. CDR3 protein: CASSLESVSSYEQYF. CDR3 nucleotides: TGTGCCAGCAGCTTAGAGTCAGTCAGCTCCTACGAGCAGTACTTC.

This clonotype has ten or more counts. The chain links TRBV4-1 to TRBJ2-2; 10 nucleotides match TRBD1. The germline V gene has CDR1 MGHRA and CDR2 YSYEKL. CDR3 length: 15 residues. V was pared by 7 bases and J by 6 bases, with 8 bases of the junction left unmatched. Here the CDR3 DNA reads TGCGCCAGCAATCCCAGGGACAGGGGCCCCGGGGAGCTGTTTTTT. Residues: CASNPRDRGPGELFF.

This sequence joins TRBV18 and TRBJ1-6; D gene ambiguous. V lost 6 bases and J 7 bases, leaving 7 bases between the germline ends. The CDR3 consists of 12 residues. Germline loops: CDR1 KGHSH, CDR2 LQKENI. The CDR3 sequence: CASSTVNSPLHF. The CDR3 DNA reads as TGTGCCAGCTCTACAGTGAATTCACCCCTCCACTTT.

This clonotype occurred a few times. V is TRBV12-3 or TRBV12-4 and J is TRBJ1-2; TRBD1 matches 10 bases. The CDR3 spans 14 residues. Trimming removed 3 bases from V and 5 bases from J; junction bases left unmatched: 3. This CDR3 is CASSFRQGAYGYTF. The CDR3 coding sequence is TGTGCCAGCAGTTTCAGACAGGGGGCATATGGCTACACCTTC.